Following are 6 T cell receptor beta chains from one sample sequenced in a study of blood T cell repertoires in COVID-19. Here immunoSEQ multiplex PCR was the method, and the copy in TCRdb shows in-frame clones only, minus some. The sample has about 75,000 clones; more than 75% are singletons. The sample comprised peripheral blood. The receptor source for this set is a human donor in a cohort sampled during active COVID-19.

V and J are TRBV10-2 and TRBJ2-1; a weak D match, TRBD1 (5 bases). The CDR3 has 12 amino acids. The V gene lost 8 bases and the J gene lost 4 bases, with 9 bases spanning the gap. The germline CDR1 and CDR2 sequences are WSHSY and SAAADI. This CDR3 is CASLGLYNEQFF. In nucleotides, the CDR3 is TGCGCCAGCCTGGGGCTGTACAATGAGCAGTTCTTC.

This sequence joins TRBV11-3 and TRBJ2-7; 8 bases fit TRBD1. The CDR3 has 14 residues. The V segment lost 6 bases and the J segment 2 bases; nucleotides outside the gene matches: 6. Germline values: CDR1 SGHNT, CDR2 YENEEA. As DNA, the CDR3 is TGTGCCAGCAGTGTAGGGACAGGTGCCTACGAGCAGTACTTC. Its translation: CASSVGTGAYEQYF.

V usage is TRBV14 and J usage is TRBJ1-2; 9 positions agree with TRBD1. Germline CDR1 and CDR2: SGHDN and FVKESK. This CDR3 is 15 amino acids long. V gave up 5 bases and J gave up 2 bases; unmatched junction bases: 6. CDR3 loop: CASSVKQGANYGYTF. The CDR3 region has the DNA TGTGCCAGCAGCGTAAAACAGGGGGCAAACTATGGCTACACCTTC.

This clone was counted a few times. The V gene is TRBV7-9, the J gene TRBJ1-4, with D possibly being TRBD1 (5 bases). The CDR3 covers 14 residues. The germline V gene encodes CDR1 SEHNR and CDR2 FQNEAQ (reference sequence). V was shortened by 5 bases and J by 7 bases, with 14 bases between the two germline ends. The CDR3 region is CASSPRGFAEKLFF. The CDR3 nucleotides read TGTGCCAGCAGCCCTAGGGGCTTTGCTGAAAAACTGTTTTTT.

The chain carries TRBV4-1 and TRBJ1-1; D call uncertain. Per germline, CDR1 MGHRA and CDR2 YSYEKL. Trimming stripped 0 bases from V and 6 bases from J, with 20 bases between. The CDR3 length is 17 residues. CDR3 residues: CASSQESILVARAEAFF. In nucleotides, the CDR3 is TGCGCCAGCAGCCAAGAATCTATTCTAGTAGCCCGGGCTGAAGCTTTCTTT.

The chain combines TRBV10-3 with TRBJ1-1; TRBD1 might be the D (6 bases). The CDR3 has 13 amino acids. The germline CDR1 and CDR2 sequences are ENHRY and SYGVKD. Trimming removed 10 bases from V and 1 base from J, with 13 bases in between. Written as DNA, the CDR3 is TGTGCCAACTCCGCGGACAGGAACACTGAAGCTTTCTTT. This sequence encodes CANSADRNTEAFF.